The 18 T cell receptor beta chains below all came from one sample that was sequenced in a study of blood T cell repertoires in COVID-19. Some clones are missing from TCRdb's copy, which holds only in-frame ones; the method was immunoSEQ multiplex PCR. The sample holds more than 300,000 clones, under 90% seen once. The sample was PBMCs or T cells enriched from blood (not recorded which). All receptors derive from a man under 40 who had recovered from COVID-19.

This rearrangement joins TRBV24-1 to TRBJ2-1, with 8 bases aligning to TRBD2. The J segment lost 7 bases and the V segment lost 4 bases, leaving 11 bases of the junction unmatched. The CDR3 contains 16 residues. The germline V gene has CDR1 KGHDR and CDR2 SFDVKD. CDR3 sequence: CATSEAGTRQGNEQFF. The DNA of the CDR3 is TGTGCCACCAGTGAAGCCGGGACTAGACAAGGGAATGAGCAGTTCTTC.

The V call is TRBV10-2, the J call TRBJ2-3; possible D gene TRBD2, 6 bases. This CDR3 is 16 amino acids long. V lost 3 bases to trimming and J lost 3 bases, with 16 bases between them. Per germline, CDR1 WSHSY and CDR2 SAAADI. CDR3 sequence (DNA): TGCGCCAGCAGTGATTTGACCGCTGGAGGGACAGATACGCAGTATTTT. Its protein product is CASSDLTAGGTDTQYF.

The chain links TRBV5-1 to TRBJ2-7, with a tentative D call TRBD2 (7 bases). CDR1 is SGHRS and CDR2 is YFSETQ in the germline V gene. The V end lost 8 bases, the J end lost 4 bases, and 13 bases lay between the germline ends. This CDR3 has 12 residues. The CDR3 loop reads CARREGEYEQYF. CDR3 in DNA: TGCGCCAGAAGGGAGGGGGAGTACGAGCAGTACTTC.

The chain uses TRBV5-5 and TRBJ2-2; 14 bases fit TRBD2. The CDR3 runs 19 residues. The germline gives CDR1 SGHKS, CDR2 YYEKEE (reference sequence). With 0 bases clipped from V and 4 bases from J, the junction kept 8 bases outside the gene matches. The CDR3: CASSLARGLAGGPTGELFF. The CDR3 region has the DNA TGTGCCAGCAGCTTGGCTCGTGGACTAGCGGGAGGCCCCACCGGGGAGCTGTTTTTT.

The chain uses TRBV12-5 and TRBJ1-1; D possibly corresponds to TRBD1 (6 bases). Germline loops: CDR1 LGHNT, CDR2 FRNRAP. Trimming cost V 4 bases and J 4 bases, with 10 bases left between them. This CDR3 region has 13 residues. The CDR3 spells CASGWGGGTEAFF. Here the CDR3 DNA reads TGTGCTAGTGGTTGGGGGGGCGGCACTGAAGCTTTCTTT.

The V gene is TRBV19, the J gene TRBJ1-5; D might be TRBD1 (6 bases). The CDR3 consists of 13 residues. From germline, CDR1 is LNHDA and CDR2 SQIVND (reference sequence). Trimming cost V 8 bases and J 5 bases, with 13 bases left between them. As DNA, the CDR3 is TGTGCCAGTGTTGACAGGCAGGATCAGCCCCAGCATTTT. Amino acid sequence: CASVDRQDQPQHF.

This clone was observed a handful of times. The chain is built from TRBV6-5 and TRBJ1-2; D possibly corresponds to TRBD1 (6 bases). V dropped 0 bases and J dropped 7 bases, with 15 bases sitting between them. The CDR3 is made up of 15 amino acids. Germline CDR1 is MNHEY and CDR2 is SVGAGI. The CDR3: CASSYSPDSVFGYTF. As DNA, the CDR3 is TGTGCCAGCAGTTACTCCCCGGACAGTGTTTTTGGCTACACCTTC.

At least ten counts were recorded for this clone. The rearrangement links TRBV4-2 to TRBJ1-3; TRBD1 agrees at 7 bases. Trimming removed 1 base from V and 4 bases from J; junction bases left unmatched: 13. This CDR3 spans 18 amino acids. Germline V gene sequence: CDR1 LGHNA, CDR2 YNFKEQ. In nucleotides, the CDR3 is TGTGCCAGCAGCCAAGGGTTCCTACAGGGGAAAACCGGAAACACCATATATTTT. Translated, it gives CASSQGFLQGKTGNTIYF.

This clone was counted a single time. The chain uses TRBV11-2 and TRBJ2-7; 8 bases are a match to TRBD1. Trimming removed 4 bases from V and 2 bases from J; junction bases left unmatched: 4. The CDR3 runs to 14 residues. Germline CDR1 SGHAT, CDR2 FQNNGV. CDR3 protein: CASSSLDRAYEQYF. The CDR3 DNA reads TGTGCCAGCAGCTCCCTGGACAGGGCCTACGAGCAGTACTTC.

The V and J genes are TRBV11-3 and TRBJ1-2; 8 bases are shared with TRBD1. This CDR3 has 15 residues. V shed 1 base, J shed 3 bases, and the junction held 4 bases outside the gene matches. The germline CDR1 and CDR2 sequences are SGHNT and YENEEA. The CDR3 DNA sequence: TGTGCCAGCAGCTTAGGGCAGGGGGCTTACTATGGCTACACCTTC. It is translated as CASSLGQGAYYGYTF. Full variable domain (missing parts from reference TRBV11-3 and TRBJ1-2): EAGVVQSPRYKIIEKKQPVAFWCNPISGHNTLYWYLQNLGQGPELLIRYENEEAVDDSQLPKDRFSAERLKGVDSTLKIQPAELGDSAVYLCASSLGQGAYYGYTFGSGTRLTVV.

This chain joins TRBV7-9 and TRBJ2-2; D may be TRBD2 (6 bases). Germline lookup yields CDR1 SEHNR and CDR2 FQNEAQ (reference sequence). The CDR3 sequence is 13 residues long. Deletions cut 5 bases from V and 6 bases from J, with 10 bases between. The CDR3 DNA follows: TGTGCCAGCAGCCTAAGACTAGCCGGGGAGCTGTTTTTT. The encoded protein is CASSLRLAGELFF.

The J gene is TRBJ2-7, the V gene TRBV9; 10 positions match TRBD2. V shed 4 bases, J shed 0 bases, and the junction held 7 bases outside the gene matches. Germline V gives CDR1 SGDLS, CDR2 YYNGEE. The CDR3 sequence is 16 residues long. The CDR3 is CASSPTSGLSSYEQYF. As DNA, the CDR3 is TGTGCCAGCAGCCCGACTAGCGGGCTCAGCTCCTACGAGCAGTACTTC.

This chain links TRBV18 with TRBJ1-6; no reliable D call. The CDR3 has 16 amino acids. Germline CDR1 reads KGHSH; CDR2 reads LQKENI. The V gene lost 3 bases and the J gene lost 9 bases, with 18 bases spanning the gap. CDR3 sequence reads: CASSPAEGGRGSPLHF. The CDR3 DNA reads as TGTGCCAGCTCACCCGCCGAGGGAGGGAGAGGTTCACCCCTCCACTTT.

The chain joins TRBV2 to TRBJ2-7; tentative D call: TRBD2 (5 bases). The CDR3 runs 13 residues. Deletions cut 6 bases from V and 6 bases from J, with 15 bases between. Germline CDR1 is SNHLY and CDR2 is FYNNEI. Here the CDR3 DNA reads TGTGCCAGCAGGTTAGCGTTCCTGGCCGAGCAGTACTTC. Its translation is CASRLAFLAEQYF. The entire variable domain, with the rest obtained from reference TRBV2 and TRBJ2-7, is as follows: EPEVTQTPSHQVTQMGQEVILRCVPISNHLYFYWYRQILGQKVEFLVSFYNNEISEKSEIFDDQFSVERPDGSNFTLKIRSTKLEDSAMYFCASRLAFLAEQYFGPGTRLTVT.

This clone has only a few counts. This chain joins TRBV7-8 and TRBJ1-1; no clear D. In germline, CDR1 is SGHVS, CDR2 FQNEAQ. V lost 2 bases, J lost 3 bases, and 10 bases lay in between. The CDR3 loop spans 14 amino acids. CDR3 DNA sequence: TGTGCCAGCAGCTTAACCGGGCGGGACACTGAAGCTTTCTTT. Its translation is CASSLTGRDTEAFF.

The CDR3 nucleotides read TGTGCCAGTAGTATATTAGAGATGTATGGCTACACCTTC. Its translation is CASSILEMYGYTF. This sequence joins TRBV19 and TRBJ1-2; no clear D. Germline CDR1 is LNHDA and CDR2 is SQIVND (reference sequence). This CDR3 comprises 13 residues. Trimming pared 2 bases from V and 5 bases from J, leaving 9 bases between.

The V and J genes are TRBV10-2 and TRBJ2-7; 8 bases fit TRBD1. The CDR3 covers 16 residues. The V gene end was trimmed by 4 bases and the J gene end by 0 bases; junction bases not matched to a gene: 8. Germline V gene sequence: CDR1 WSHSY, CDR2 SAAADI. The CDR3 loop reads CASSGGTGSSSYEQYF. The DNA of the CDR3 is TGCGCCAGCAGTGGGGGGACAGGTTCGTCCTCCTACGAGCAGTACTTC.

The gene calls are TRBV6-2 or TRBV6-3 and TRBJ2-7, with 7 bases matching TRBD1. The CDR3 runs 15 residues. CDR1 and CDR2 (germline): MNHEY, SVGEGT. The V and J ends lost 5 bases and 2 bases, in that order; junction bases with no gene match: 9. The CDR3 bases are TGTGCCAGCAGTCATCCGGGACAGCTGACCTACGAGCAGTACTTC. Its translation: CASSHPGQLTYEQYF.